One and the same sample provided the 20 T cell receptor beta chains below, sequenced in a study of T cells in Graves' hyperthyroidism and ophthalmopathy. Amplification of TCR beta CDR3 regions used RNA as the template. First-round RT-PCR of the TCR CDR3 relied on the HTBI primer set. MiXCR, applied by TCRdb to the multiplex PCR reads, yields one record per CDR3 protein. Here the sample spans some 800,000 distinct CDR3 sequences, 35% to 45% being singletons. The specimen sequenced was blood. These receptors were obtained from a man aged 18 to 29 with Graves' hyperthyroidism.

The chain has TRBV19 and TRBJ1-5; D not certain. CDR1 and CDR2 from the germline V gene are LNHDA and SQIVND (reference sequence). The CDR3 covers 15 residues. V lost 7 bases and J lost 3, with 16 bases in between. The CDR3 reads CASTPGPGTNQPQHF. In nucleotides, the CDR3 is TGTGCCAGTACCCCCGGGCCGGGCACCAATCAGCCCCAGCATTTT.

This chain links TRBV2 with TRBJ2-2, with D maybe TRBD2 (6 bases). V lost 4 bases, J lost 7 bases, and 10 bases lay in between. CDR1 SNHLY and CDR2 FYNNEI come from the germline V gene. The CDR3 is made up of 13 amino acids. CDR3 DNA: TGTGCCAGCAGTGTCTGGGGGGACGGGGAGCTGTTTTTT. It encodes CASSVWGDGELFF.

The chain couples TRBV2 to TRBJ1-4; D perhaps matches TRBD1 (5 bases). Deletions cut 5 bases from V and 3 bases from J, with 10 bases between. Germline CDR1 is SNHLY and CDR2 is FYNNEI. The CDR3 totals 14 residues. The CDR3 reads CASSYGAANEKLFF. CDR3 nucleotide sequence: TGTGCCAGCAGTTATGGGGCGGCTAATGAAAAACTGTTTTTT.

Details on this clonotype: One junction end does not reproduce the germline sequence, and a read error may be involved. CDR3 residues: CASSRWVLAGDTGGLFF. The CDR3, as DNA: TGTGCCAGCAGCCGCTGGGTACTAGCGGGGGACACCGGGGGGCTGTTTTTT. V is TRBV7-9 and J is TRBJ2-2; TRBD2 matches at 11 bases. From germline, CDR1 is SEHNR and CDR2 FQNEAQ (reference sequence). The CDR3 length is 17 residues.

As to this clonotype: A much more abundant neighbour one base away suggests this may be a read error. The genes are TRBV20-1 and TRBJ2-7; 10 positions agree with TRBD1. The J segment lost 5 bases and the V segment lost 4 bases, leaving 5 bases of the junction unmatched. The CDR3 runs 13 residues. From germline, CDR1 is DFQATT and CDR2 SNEGSKA (reference sequence). CDR3 amino acids: CSATRGQGNEQYF. In nucleotides, the CDR3 is TGCAGTGCTACTCGGGGACAGGGGAACGAGCAGTACTTC.

This clonotype was picked up a small number of times. V gene TRBV10-1 combines with J gene TRBJ2-7; 7 positions match TRBD2. The CDR3 contains 15 residues. Looked up from germline, CDR1 is WNHNN and CDR2 is SYGVQD (reference sequence). Trimming cost V 0 bases and J 3 bases; bases outside gene matches: 5. CDR3 DNA sequence: TGCGCCAGCAGTGAGTCTACGCGGGAGTGCTACGAGCAGTACTTC. It translates to CASSESTRECYEQYF.

This clonotype was picked up many times. The chain couples TRBV6-5 to TRBJ1-2; no clear D. Germline CDR1 and CDR2: MNHEY and SVGAGI. This CDR3 is built from 13 residues. Trimming removed 0 bases at V and 3 bases at J, with 5 bases between. The chain's CDR3 is CASSYSGDYGYTF. CDR3 DNA sequence: TGTGCCAGCAGTTACTCGGGCGACTATGGCTACACCTTC.

The chain has TRBV2 and TRBJ1-1, with a weak D call TRBD1 (5 bases). This CDR3 spans 13 amino acids. Trimming cost V 5 bases and J 3 bases, with 10 bases left between them. Germline V gives CDR1 SNHLY, CDR2 FYNNEI. DNA of the CDR3: TGTGCCAGCAGTTACTTGGGACACACTGAAGCTTTCTTT. This codes for CASSYLGHTEAFF.

The chain has TRBV6-5 and TRBJ2-7, with a possible D match to TRBD2 (5 bases). This CDR3 region has 14 residues. The V gene's germline CDR1 is MNHEY and CDR2 SVGAGI. V was clipped by 5 bases and J by 2 bases, with 13 bases between them. The DNA for the CDR3 is TGTGCCAGCAGTGAGGGCAATGAGGCCTACGAGCAGTACTTC. Translation gives CASSEGNEAYEQYF.

The gene calls are TRBV7-8 and TRBJ2-7; D could derive from TRBD1 or TRBD2 (5 bases each). Germline V gene sequence: CDR1 SGHVS, CDR2 FQNEAQ. Trimming pared 6 bases from V and 4 bases from J, leaving 13 bases between. This CDR3 comprises 13 residues. CDR3 nucleotide sequence: TGTGCCAGCAGTAACACTTGGGGGTACGAGCAGTACTTC. This encodes CASSNTWGYEQYF.

This clonotype was seen once. One base away lies a much larger clone, so this may be a sequencing read error. The chain recombines TRBV2 with TRBJ2-7, with D possibly matching TRBD2 (6 bases). The CDR3 spans 15 residues. Germline V gene data show CDR1 as SNHLY and CDR2 as FYNNEI. The CDR3 sequence is CTSSEGGAGLYEQYF. The CDR3 DNA reads TGTACCAGCAGTGAAGGTGGCGCGGGGCTTTACGAGCAGTACTTC.

This clonotype was observed at least ten times. The V and J genes are TRBV29-1 and TRBJ1-1, with D possibly matching TRBD1 (6 bases). The V end lost 2 bases, the J end lost 5 bases, and 9 bases lay between the germline ends. This CDR3 is 12 amino acids long. Germline-derived CDR1 and CDR2 are SQVTM and ANQGSEA. The CDR3 DNA sequence: TGCAGCGTTGAACAGGGGTGGACTGAAGCTTTCTTT. It codes for CSVEQGWTEAFF.

Comment on this clonotype: One base away lies a much larger clone, so this may be a sequencing read error. The rearrangement uses TRBV7-2 and TRBJ2-5, with 12 positions matching TRBD2. The CDR3 consists of 14 residues. CDR1 SGHTA and CDR2 FQGNSA come from the germline V gene. This CDR3 is CASSLGTSGTRMDF. The CDR3 region has the DNA TGTGCCAGCAGCTTAGGGACTAGCGGGACCCGGATGGACTTC.

About this clonotype: A read error may explain this, as a much larger clone is one base away. The chain carries TRBV2 and TRBJ1-2; D is unresolved. V dropped 4 bases and J dropped 1 base, with 7 bases sitting between them. The germline V gene has CDR1 SNHLY and CDR2 FYNNEI. CDR3 length equals 13 residues. The CDR3 region has the DNA TGTGCCAGCAGTGGGGAGGGTAACTATGGCTACACCTTC. It translates to CASSGEGNYGYTF.

This clonotype was counted at least ten times. This chain connects TRBV10-3 to TRBJ1-3; 10 bases line up with TRBD1. This CDR3 spans 17 amino acids. Unmatched junction bases numbered 14, after V lost 10 bases and J lost 2 bases. Germline V gives CDR1 ENHRY, CDR2 SYGVKD. The CDR3 region is CATLGTGEEWAGNTIYF. The CDR3 DNA reads TGTGCCACGCTCGGGACAGGGGAAGAGTGGGCTGGAAACACCATATATTTT.

This clonotype showed up many times. The chain couples TRBV2 to TRBJ1-1; D remains unclear. The CDR3 runs to 14 residues. Germline CDR1 reads SNHLY; CDR2 reads FYNNEI. Trimming removed 6 bases at V and 0 bases at J, with 11 bases between. CDR3 sequence (DNA): TGTGCCAGCAGGAGCGGCAGTTTGAACACTGAAGCTTTCTTT. It translates to CASRSGSLNTEAFF.

There are many counts of this clonotype. V gene TRBV25-1 combines with J gene TRBJ1-3; D uncertain. CDR1 and CDR2 (germline): MGHDK, SYGVNS. The CDR3 runs 14 residues. Trimming cost V 6 bases and J 1 base, with 10 bases left between them. The CDR3 DNA reads as TGTGCCAGCAGCGCACAGCATTCTGGAAACACCATATATTTT. This codes for CASSAQHSGNTIYF.

As regards this clonotype: No conserved phenylalanine or tryptophan ends this CDR3, so it is likely a read error. It is unclear where the CDR3 begins or ends on the DNA, so no DNA is shown, and the CDR3 is as TCRdb lists it. V and J are TRBV24-1 and TRBJ2-5; the table names TRBD2, a call not compared with the DNA. From germline, CDR1 is KGHDR and CDR2 SFDVKD. The CDR3 length equals 9 residues, ends included. The CDR3 loop is CASGSGLAG.

This clonotype has more than one count but fewer than ten. The rearrangement links TRBV7-9 to TRBJ1-5, with TRBD1 matching 9 bases. The germline CDR1 and CDR2 sequences are SEHNR and FQNEAQ (reference sequence). This CDR3 region has 15 residues. With 5 bases clipped from V and 4 bases from J, the junction kept 6 bases outside the gene matches. The CDR3 DNA follows: TGTGCCAGCAGCGCGGGGACAGGGCGGAATCAGCCCCAGCATTTT. Encoded protein: CASSAGTGRNQPQHF.

This clonotype was detected ten times or more. CDR3 in amino acids: CSVEDLLAEAFF. The CDR3 region has the DNA TGCAGCGTTGAAGATCTTCTGGCTGAAGCTTTCTTT. V gene TRBV29-1 combines with J gene TRBJ1-1, with no clear D. Trimming removed 0 bases at V and 6 bases at J, with 8 bases between. The CDR3 covers 12 residues. Looked up from germline, CDR1 is SQVTM and CDR2 is ANQGSEA.